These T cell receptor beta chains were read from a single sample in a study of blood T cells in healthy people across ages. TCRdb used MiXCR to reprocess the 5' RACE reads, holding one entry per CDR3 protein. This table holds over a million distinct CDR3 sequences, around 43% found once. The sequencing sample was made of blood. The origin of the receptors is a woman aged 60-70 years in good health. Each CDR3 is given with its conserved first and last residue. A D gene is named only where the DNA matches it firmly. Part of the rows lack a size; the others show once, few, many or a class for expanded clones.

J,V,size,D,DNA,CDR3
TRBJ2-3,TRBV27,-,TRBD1,TGTGCCAGCACCTATCTGGACAGGGACTCAGATACGCAGTATTTT,CASTYLDRDSDTQYF
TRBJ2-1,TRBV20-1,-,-,TGCAGTGCTATAATCACGCACTCCCCGAGTGAGTTCTTC,CSAIITHSPSEFF
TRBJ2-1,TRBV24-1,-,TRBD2,TGTGCCACCAGTGAGAGCGGGAGATCGTACAATGAGCAGTTCTTC,CATSESGRSYNEQFF
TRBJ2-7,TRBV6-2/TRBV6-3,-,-,TGTGCCAGCAACTATGGGACGACGAGAAGGTACTTC,CASNYGTTRRYF
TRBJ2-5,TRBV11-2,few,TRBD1,TGTGCCAGCAGCTCGCGGTGGGACAGCCTGGAGACCCAGTACTTC,CASSSRWDSLETQYF
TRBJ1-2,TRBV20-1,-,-,TGCAGTGCTGACTATGGCTACACCTTC,CSADYGYTF
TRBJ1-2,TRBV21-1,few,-,TGTGCCAGCAGCAAAGTTGGAGGGAACTATGGCTACACCTTC,CASSKVGGNYGYTF
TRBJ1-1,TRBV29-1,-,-,TGCAGCGTTGAGTCTTTGGGGAACACTGAAGCTTTCTTT,CSVESLGNTEAFF
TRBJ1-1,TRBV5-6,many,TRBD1,TGTGCCAGCAGCTTTACCCGGGACAGAAACACTGAAGCTTTCTTT,CASSFTRDRNTEAFF
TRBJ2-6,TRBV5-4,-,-,TGTGCCAGCAGGGGGGAGTCTGGGGCCAACGTCCTGACTTTC,CASRGESGANVLTF
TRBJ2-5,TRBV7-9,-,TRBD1,TGTGCCAGCCCAGGTGGGACAGGGCTTCAAGAGACCCAGTACTTC,CASPGGTGLQETQYF
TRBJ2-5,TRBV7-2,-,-,TGTGCCAGCACCCTTCTCTGGCGGGACCAGCCGTACTTC,CASTLLWRDQPYF
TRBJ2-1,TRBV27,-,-,TGTGCCAGCAGTCCCGGGACACCTTACAATGAGCAGTTCTTC,CASSPGTPYNEQFF
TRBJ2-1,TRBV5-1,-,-,TGCGCCAGCAGCCCACCTCCGGGGATCTACAATGAGCAGTTCTTC,CASSPPPGIYNEQFF
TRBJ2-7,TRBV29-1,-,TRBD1,TGCAGCGCTGGTCAGGGGGCGGTTTACGAGCAGTACTTC,CSAGQGAVYEQYF
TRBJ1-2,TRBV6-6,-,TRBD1,TGTGCCAGCAGCCGTCCCTCGGACAGGCCTAACTATGGCTACACCTTC,CASSRPSDRPNYGYTF
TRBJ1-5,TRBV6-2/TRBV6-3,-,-,TGTGCCAGCAAAAACGCAGGGTTTGGCAATCAGCCCCAGCATTTT,CASKNAGFGNQPQHF
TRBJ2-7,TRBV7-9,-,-,TGTGCCAGCAGCGGAATCCAGTGGGTTGGGTACGAGCAGTACTTC,CASSGIQWVGYEQYF
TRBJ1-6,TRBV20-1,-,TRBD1,TGCAGTGGGGACAGCCTGAGCTCCTATAATTCACCCCTCCACTTT,CSGDSLSSYNSPLHF
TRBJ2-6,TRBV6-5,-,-,TGTGCCAGCAACCAACGTTCTGGGGCCAACGTCCTGACTTTC,CASNQRSGANVLTF
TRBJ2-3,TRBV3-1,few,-,TGTGCCAGCACAGGAGACGCAGATACGCAGTATTTT,CASTGDADTQYF
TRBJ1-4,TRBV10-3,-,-,TGTGCCTCCGCCGCAAGAGAGAATGGGGAAAAACTGTTTTTT,CASAARENGEKLFF
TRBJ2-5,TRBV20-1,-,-,TGCAGTCAACAGGGCCCCACTCAAGAGACCCAGTACTTC,CSQQGPTQETQYF
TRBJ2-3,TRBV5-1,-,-,TGCGCCAGCAGCTTGGAGGTGGGGAGGGATACGCAGTATTTT,CASSLEVGRDTQYF
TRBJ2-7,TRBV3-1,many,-,TGTGCCAGCAGCCGTACCGCCTACGAGCAGTACTTC,CASSRTAYEQYF
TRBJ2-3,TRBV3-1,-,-,TGTGCCAGCAGCCAAGAGTTGGGACTTTCCACAGATACGCAGTATTTT,CASSQELGLSTDTQYF
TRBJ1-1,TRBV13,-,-,TGTGCCAGCAGCTTATTTTCACCAGCTAACTTT,CASSLFSPANF
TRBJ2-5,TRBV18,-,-,TGTGCCAGCTCACCACCGGGTGCCATGGGGGATGAGCAGTACTTC,CASSPPGAMGDEQYF
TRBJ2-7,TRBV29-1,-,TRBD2,TGCAGCGTCGGTGCGGGACTAGCAAAATCGTCCTACGAGCAGTACTTC,CSVGAGLAKSSYEQYF
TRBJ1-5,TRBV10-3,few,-,TGTGCCACCAGTGAGCAGCTCAATCAGCCCCAGCATTTT,CATSEQLNQPQHF
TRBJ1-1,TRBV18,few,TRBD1,TGTGCCAGCTCACCAGGACAGGGTGGAACTGAGGCTTTCTTT,CASSPGQGGTEAFF
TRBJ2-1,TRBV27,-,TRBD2,TGTGCCAGCAGCAGAAACCTAGCGGCAGACTACAATGAGCAGTTCTTC,CASSRNLAADYNEQFF
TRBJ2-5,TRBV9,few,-,TGTGCCAGCAGCGTAGTCGGTCAGGGAGGAGAGACCCAGTACTTC,CASSVVGQGGETQYF
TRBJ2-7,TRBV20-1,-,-,TGCAGTGCTGGGCTGGGACCTCTGCGGGAGCAGTACTTC,CSAGLGPLREQYF
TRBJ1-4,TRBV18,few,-,TGTGCCAGCTCACCCTCTCAGGTTGCAACTAATGAAAAACTGTTTTTT,CASSPSQVATNEKLFF
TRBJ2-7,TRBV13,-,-,TGTGCCAGCAGCTCATCCGGGACACCTTCCTACGAGCAGTACTTC,CASSSSGTPSYEQYF
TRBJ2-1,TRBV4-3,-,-,TGCGCCAGCAGCCCACAGGTCCCGTACAATGAGCAGTTCTTC,CASSPQVPYNEQFF
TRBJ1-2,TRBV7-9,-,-,TGTGCCAGCAGCTTACTCAGGGGAATCTATGGCTGCACCTTC,CASSLLRGIYGCTF
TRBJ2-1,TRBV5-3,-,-,TGTGCCAGAAGCTTTAGCGGACCCAATGAGCAGTTCTTC,CARSFSGPNEQFF
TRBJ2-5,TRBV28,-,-,TGTGCCAGCAGACAAAATAAGGGCGTAAAGCAGTACTTC,CASRQNKGVKQYF
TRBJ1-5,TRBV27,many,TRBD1,TGTGCCAGCAGTTTAATTTGGACAGGAAACCAGCCCCAGCATTTT,CASSLIWTGNQPQHF
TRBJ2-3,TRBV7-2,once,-,TGTGCCAGCAGCTCCCACGCGGGGAGTGGAGATACGCAGTATTTT,CASSSHAGSGDTQYF
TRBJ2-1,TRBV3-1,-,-,TGTGCCAGCGCCGAACCCACTCACAATGAGCAGTTCTTC,CASAEPTHNEQFF
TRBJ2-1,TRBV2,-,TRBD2,TGTGCCAGCAGGGGACTAGCGGGATCGAATGAGCAGTTCTTC,CASRGLAGSNEQFF
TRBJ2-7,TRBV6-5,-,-,TGTGCCAGCGGTAGGTGGGTTGGAGACGAGCAGTACTTC,CASGRWVGDEQYF
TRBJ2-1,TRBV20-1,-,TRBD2,TGCAGTGCAAGACTAGCGGGACTCCAGCTGCAGTTCTTC,CSARLAGLQLQFF
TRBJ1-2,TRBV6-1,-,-,TGTGCCAGCAGTGAAGCGGGGCGGGGAGGCTACACCTTC,CASSEAGRGGYTF
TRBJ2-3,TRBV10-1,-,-,TGCGCCAGCAGTGAAGGTCAGGGAAGCCCAGATACGCAGTATTTT,CASSEGQGSPDTQYF
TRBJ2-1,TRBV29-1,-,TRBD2,TGCAGCGTTTCCGGGACTAGCGGGAGTTACGGGAATGAGCAGTTCTTC,CSVSGTSGSYGNEQFF
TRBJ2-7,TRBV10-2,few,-,TGCGCCAGCAGTGACGGGAGCGGAGGTTACGAGCAGTACTTC,CASSDGSGGYEQYF